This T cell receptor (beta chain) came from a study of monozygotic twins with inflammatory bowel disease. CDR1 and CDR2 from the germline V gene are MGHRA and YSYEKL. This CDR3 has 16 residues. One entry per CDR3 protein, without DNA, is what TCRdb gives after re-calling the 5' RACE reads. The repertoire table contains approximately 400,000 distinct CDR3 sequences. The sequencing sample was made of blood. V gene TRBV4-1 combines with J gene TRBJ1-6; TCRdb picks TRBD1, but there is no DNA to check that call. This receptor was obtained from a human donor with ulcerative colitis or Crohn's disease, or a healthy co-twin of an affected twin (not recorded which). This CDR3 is CASSQGDRGYNTPLHF.